Listed below are T cell receptor beta chains from one sample, sequenced in a study of siplizumab effects on memory and regulatory T cells. Sequencing used immunoSEQ multiplex PCR; TCRdb keeps in-frame clones, though not all of them. Here the sample spans 99,000 or so clones, approximately 94% being singletons. The sample consisted of CD4+ T cells sorted from blood. The receptors were sampled from a human donor in good health. CDR3s include the opening cysteine and the closing phenylalanine or tryptophan. Each record gives: J gene, D gene, V gene, clone size, CDR3 length, CDR3 protein, CDR3 DNA. D genes are given only for firm matches. Clone size is stated in some rows and not others, as once, few, many or a class when expanded.

TRBJ1-5,NA,TRBV6-1,NA,11,CASDAPGSPNF,TGTGCCAGCGACGCCCCGGGCAGCCCAAATTTT
TRBJ2-7,TRBD2,TRBV4-1,NA,17,CASSQADGLAGASEQYF,TGCGCCAGCAGCCAAGCCGACGGACTAGCGGGAGCCTCGGAGCAGTACTTC
TRBJ1-2,TRBD1,TRBV11-2,NA,12,CASSLTGSGYTF,TGTGCCAGCAGCTTGACAGGGAGTGGCTACACCTTC
TRBJ2-3,TRBD1,TRBV5-1,NA,15,CASSLSGTGTDTQYF,TGCGCCAGCAGCCTTTCCGGGACAGGGACAGATACGCAGTATTTT
TRBJ1-1,NA,TRBV9,NA,14,CASSVASGRTEAFF,TGTGCCAGCAGCGTAGCTTCGGGGCGGACTGAAGCTTTCTTT
TRBJ2-3,TRBD2,TRBV25-1,NA,17,CASSEGRLAGVTDTQYF,TGTGCCAGCAGTGAAGGCAGGCTAGCGGGAGTTACAGATACGCAGTATTTT
TRBJ2-7,TRBD1,TRBV19,once,17,CASSLTIVTGGSYEQYF,TGTGCCAGTAGCCTGACAATAGTGACAGGGGGGTCCTACGAGCAGTACTTC
TRBJ2-3,NA,TRBV5-1,NA,15,CASSLVPSLGDTQYF,TGCGCCAGCAGCTTGGTTCCTTCCCTGGGAGATACGCAGTATTTT
TRBJ1-4,TRBD1,TRBV6-5,NA,15,CASSRTGGKVEKLFF,TGTGCCAGCAGCCGCACAGGGGGGAAGGTTGAAAAACTGTTTTTT
TRBJ1-4,NA,TRBV6-5,NA,14,CASSYRATNEKLFF,TGTGCCAGCAGTTACAGAGCAACTAATGAAAAACTGTTTTTT
TRBJ1-1,NA,TRBV2,NA,13,CASSVDRRSEAFF,TGTGCCAGCAGTGTAGACAGGAGATCTGAAGCTTTCTTT
TRBJ1-2,NA,TRBV20-1,NA,11,CSCDRHYGYTF,TGCAGTTGCGACAGACACTATGGCTACACCTTC
TRBJ1-1,TRBD1,TRBV2,once,14,CASRGEGAQTEAFF,TGTGCCAGCAGGGGGGAGGGGGCTCAAACTGAAGCTTTCTTT
TRBJ2-1,NA,TRBV6-5,NA,13,CASSSSWSNEQFF,NA
TRBJ2-5,TRBD2,TRBV7-2,NA,16,CASSLGGASGSGTQYF,TGTGCCAGCAGCTTAGGCGGGGCTAGCGGGAGCGGGACCCAGTACTTC
TRBJ2-5,TRBD1,TRBV11-2,NA,17,CASSSVVSGQVRETQYF,TGTGCCAGCAGCTCCGTCGTTTCGGGACAGGTCCGTGAGACCCAGTACTTC
TRBJ1-2,NA,TRBV5-1,NA,13,CASSMAGLDGYTF,TGCGCCAGCAGTATGGCAGGGCTGGATGGCTACACCTTC
TRBJ1-3,TRBD1,TRBV5-4,few,16,CASSLNRGSSGNTIYF,TGTGCCAGCAGCTTGAACAGGGGGAGCTCTGGAAACACCATATATTTT
TRBJ1-1,NA,TRBV11-3,NA,13,CASSLVGGPEAFF,TGTGCCAGCAGCTTAGTGGGTGGACCTGAAGCTTTCTTT
TRBJ2-7,TRBD1,TRBV5-4,NA,14,CASSAGQVPGEQYF,TGTGCCAGCAGCGCGGGACAGGTGCCAGGAGAGCAGTACTTC
TRBJ1-2,NA,TRBV12-5,NA,14,CASGLSRGIGGYTF,TGTGCTAGTGGTTTGTCACGGGGGATAGGCGGCTACACCTTC
TRBJ2-2,TRBD1,TRBV4-1,once,12,CASSRTGGELFF,TGCGCCAGCAGCCGGACAGGCGGGGAGCTGTTTTTT
TRBJ1-5,NA,TRBV7-9,few,13,CASSLGENQPQHF,TGTGCCAGCAGCTTAGGGGAGAATCAGCCCCAGCATTTT
TRBJ2-7,TRBD2,TRBV30,NA,13,CAWSRLAGYEQYF,TGTGCCTGGAGTCGGCTAGCGGGCTACGAGCAGTACTTC